Below are 32 T cell receptor beta chains sequenced from a single sample in a study of naive and memory T cell subsets. Two oligonucleotides, mixed equimolar, formed the beta constant-region primer covering TRBC1 and TRBC2. Each CDR3 protein is one row after TCRdb ran MiXCR on the UMI-ligation and nested PCR reads. The sample holds roughly 91,000 distinct CDR3 sequences, approximately 14% seen once. Sequenced sample: central memory CD4+ T cells from blood. The receptors were gathered from a human donor in good health.

CDR3 region: CSARELVAEAFF. The CDR3 nucleotides are TGCAGTGCTAGAGAGCTGGTGGCTGAAGCTTTCTTT. The chain couples TRBV20-1 to TRBJ1-1; no definite D call. The CDR3 has 12 amino acids. Germline assignment: CDR1 DFQATT and CDR2 SNEGSKA (reference sequence). V lost 0 bases and J lost 6, with 8 bases in between.

There are many counts of this clonotype. Here the CDR3 reads CASRGDRVYEQYF. CDR3 nucleotides: TGTGCCAGCAGAGGCGACAGGGTCTACGAGCAGTACTTC. The gene calls are TRBV6-6 and TRBJ2-7; TRBD1 aligns across 7 bases. This CDR3 spans 13 amino acids. Per the germline V gene, CDR1 is MNHNY and CDR2 is SVGAGI (reference sequence). V dropped 6 bases and J dropped 3; count of bases not matched to a gene: 5.

This clonotype was picked up many times. The rearrangement joins TRBV7-2 to TRBJ2-4; D perhaps matches TRBD2 (5 bases). The CDR3 has 15 amino acids. CDR1 is SGHTA, CDR2 FQGNSA, per germline. V lost 2 bases to trimming and J lost 1 base, with 9 bases between them. CDR3 loop: CASSLRSGAKNIQYF. CDR3 nucleotides: TGTGCCAGCAGCTTAAGGTCGGGGGCCAAAAACATTCAGTACTTC.

This clonotype was counted many times. This chain joins TRBV28 and TRBJ2-7; the D is unclear. V was shortened by 5 bases and J by 4 bases, with 12 bases between the two germline ends. The CDR3 loop spans 13 amino acids. Germline loops: CDR1 MDHEN, CDR2 SYDVKM. The CDR3 protein is CASSKGARYEQYF. The CDR3 DNA reads as TGTGCCAGCAGTAAGGGCGCTAGGTACGAGCAGTACTTC. The whole variable domain, filled in from reference TRBV28 and TRBJ2-7, reads DVKVTQSSRYLVKRTGEKVFLECVQDMDHENMFWYRQDPGLGLRLIYFSYDVKMKEKGDIPEGYSVSREKKERFSLILESASTNQTSMYLCASSKGARYEQYFGPGTRLTVT.

The chain combines TRBV28 with TRBJ2-7; D unresolved. Germline CDR1 reads MDHEN; CDR2 reads SYDVKM. V was clipped by 5 bases and J by 2 bases, with 13 bases between them. The CDR3 runs 14 residues. CDR3 in amino acids: CASSQQTVTYEQYF. DNA for the CDR3: TGTGCCAGCAGTCAACAGACGGTAACCTACGAGCAGTACTTC.

This chain uses TRBV3-1 with TRBJ2-7, with D perhaps matching TRBD2 (5 bases). This CDR3 has 15 residues. Trimming stripped 4 bases from V and 7 bases from J, with 20 bases between. CDR1 and CDR2 (germline): LGHDT, YNNKEL (reference sequence). CDR3 nucleotides: TGTGCCAGCAGCCCCTCTAGAGGGCATGCTTATGAGCAGTACTTC. As protein: CASSPSRGHAYEQYF.

This sequence joins TRBV3-1 and TRBJ1-4; 7 bases are shared with TRBD1. CDR1 LGHDT and CDR2 YNNKEL come from the germline V gene (reference sequence). This CDR3 has 16 amino acids. V was pared by 0 bases and J by 8 bases, with 9 bases of the junction left unmatched. CDR3 DNA sequence: TGTGCCAGCAGCCAAGATCCGGCAGGGGGTAGAGAAAAACTGTTTTTT. This translates into CASSQDPAGGREKLFF.

This clonotype appeared a few times. The chain is built from TRBV29-1 and TRBJ1-5; TRBD1 agrees at 7 bases. CDR1 SQVTM and CDR2 ANQGSEA come from the germline V gene. The CDR3 has 14 amino acids. The junction had 8 bases not matched to a gene; V was cut back by 4 bases and J by 5 bases. CDR3 sequence (DNA): TGCAGCGTTGTTCAGGGGGGCAGGGATCAGCCCCAGCATTTT. Translation gives CSVVQGGRDQPQHF. The full variable domain, with the rest looked up from reference TRBV29-1 and TRBJ1-5, is SAVISQKPSRDICQRGTSLTIQCQVDSQVTMMFWYRQQPGQSLTLIATANQGSEATYESGFVIDKFPISRPNLTFSTLTVSNMSPEDSSIYLCSVVQGGRDQPQHFGDGTRLSIL.

The V call is TRBV20-1, the J call TRBJ2-7; D is possibly TRBD1 (6 bases). Germline values: CDR1 DFQATT, CDR2 SNEGSKA (reference sequence). The CDR3 spans 15 residues. V dropped 0 bases and J dropped 4 bases, with 16 bases sitting between them. CDR3 coding DNA: TGCAGTGCTAGAGACTCCCGGACAGCAGATTACGAGCAGTACTTC. This encodes CSARDSRTADYEQYF.

This clonotype was seen a handful of times. The rearrangement uses TRBV7-2 and TRBJ2-3; D is ambiguous. Germline V gene sequence: CDR1 SGHTA, CDR2 FQGNSA. The CDR3 covers 17 residues. Between the trimmed V and J ends, which lost 1 base and 1 base, there was a span of 15 bases. The CDR3 is CASSLELVSRGTDTQYF. The CDR3 nucleotides read TGTGCCAGCAGCTTAGAGTTAGTGAGTCGAGGCACAGATACGCAGTATTTT.

This clonotype was found a few times. The chain carries TRBV7-2 and TRBJ2-7, with 10 bases aligning to TRBD2. Germline V lookup: CDR1 SGHTA, CDR2 FQGNSA. V lost 5 bases and J lost 2; bases outside the gene matches: 6. The CDR3 spans 15 residues. CDR3 DNA sequence: TGTGCCAGCAGCAGGACTAGCGGCCCGACCTACGAGCAGTACTTC. Translated: CASSRTSGPTYEQYF.

The chain carries TRBV24-1 and TRBJ2-5; possibly TRBD1 for D (5 bases). Germline CDR1 is KGHDR and CDR2 is SFDVKD. V was trimmed by 5 bases and J by 5 bases, leaving 11 bases between them. There are 13 residues in the CDR3. The CDR3 reads CATSGRAGETQYF. The DNA of the CDR3 is TGTGCCACCAGTGGCAGGGCCGGTGAGACCCAGTACTTC.

The V call is TRBV19, the J call TRBJ2-6; 10 bases match TRBD1. V was clipped by 7 bases and J by 0 bases; unmatched bases: 6. The CDR3 spans 17 residues. Germline V gene lookup returns CDR1 LNHDA and CDR2 SQIVND (reference sequence). The CDR3 here is CASTPGQGDSGANVLTF. DNA of the CDR3: TGTGCCAGTACCCCTGGACAGGGGGACTCTGGGGCCAACGTCCTGACTTTC.

This clonotype was seen at least ten times. V gene TRBV7-2 combines with J gene TRBJ2-7; weak D call: TRBD1 (5 bases). Germline loops: CDR1 SGHTA, CDR2 FQGNSA. The CDR3 sequence is 14 residues long. V was cut by 7 bases and J by 0 bases, with 13 bases left in between. The CDR3 nucleotides read TGTGCCAGCAACCCTGACAGCTACTCCTACGAGCAGTACTTC. Translated: CASNPDSYSYEQYF. Full variable domain (rest looked up from reference TRBV7-2 and TRBJ2-7): GAGVSQSPSNKVTEKGKDVELRCDPISGHTALYWYRQSLGQGLEFLIYFQGNSAPDKSGLPSDRFSAERTGGSVSTLTIQRTQQEDSAVYLCASNPDSYSYEQYFGPGTRLTVT.

This clonotype appeared many times. The V and J genes are TRBV4-2 and TRBJ2-5, with 8 bases aligning to TRBD2. V dropped 3 bases and J dropped 2; count of bases not matched to a gene: 5. The CDR3 contains 15 residues. The germline CDR1 and CDR2 sequences are LGHNA and YNFKEQ. This CDR3 reads CASSQQLAEQETQYF. CDR3 DNA: TGTGCCAGCAGCCAGCAACTAGCGGAGCAAGAGACCCAGTACTTC.

At least ten counts were recorded for this clonotype. This chain uses TRBV11-2 with TRBJ2-7; weak D call: TRBD2 (6 bases). This CDR3 region has 15 residues. CDR1 and CDR2 from the germline V gene are SGHAT and FQNNGV. Trimming left V 1 base short and J 0 bases short, with 10 bases between. CDR3: CASSLGGTSSYEQYF. The CDR3 DNA follows: TGTGCCAGCAGCTTAGGCGGGACCAGCTCCTACGAGCAGTACTTC.

This clonotype has a handful of counts. V usage is TRBV30 and J usage is TRBJ1-2; D is unresolved. This CDR3 has 11 amino acids. CDR1 GTSNPN and CDR2 SVGIG come from the germline V gene (reference sequence). V dropped 1 base and J dropped 5 bases, with 5 bases sitting between them. The CDR3: CAWSGGYGYTF. The CDR3 coding sequence is TGTGCCTGGAGTGGGGGTTATGGCTACACCTTC. The full variable domain, with the rest looked up from reference TRBV30 and TRBJ1-2, is SQTIHQWPATLVQPVGSPLSLECTVEGTSNPNLYWYRQAAGRGLQLLFYSVGIGQISSEVPQNLSASRPQDRQFILSSKKLLLSDSGFYLCAWSGGYGYTFGSGTRLTVV.

This clonotype was counted a few times. The chain recombines TRBV7-9 with TRBJ2-1, with 9 bases fitting TRBD2. V was pared by 5 bases and J by 6 bases, with 8 bases of the junction left unmatched. Germline assignment: CDR1 SEHNR and CDR2 FQNEAQ (reference sequence). CDR3 size: 15 residues. The DNA of the CDR3 is TGTGCCAGCAGCCCAAAGTGGCGGGAGGGCAATGAGCAGTTCTTC. Its protein is CASSPKWREGNEQFF.

V is TRBV5-1 and J is TRBJ2-7; tentatively, D is TRBD2 (5 bases). Trimming took off 3 bases at V and 5 bases at J, with 12 bases between the two ends. The CDR3 has 13 amino acids. The germline gives CDR1 SGHRS, CDR2 YFSETQ. The CDR3 DNA follows: TGCGCCAGCAGCTCCTCTAGCCGTGACGAGCAGTACTTC. It is translated as CASSSSSRDEQYF. The whole variable domain, remainder taken from reference TRBV5-1 and TRBJ2-7, is KAGVTQTPRYLIKTRGQQVTLSCSPISGHRSVSWYQQTPGQGLQFLFEYFSETQRNKGNFPGRFSGRQFSNSRSEMNVSTLELGDSALYLCASSSSSRDEQYFGPGTRLTVT.

In its sample, this clonotype was seen a few times. The chain joins TRBV6-2 or TRBV6-3 to TRBJ2-7, with 7 bases that match TRBD2. The CDR3 runs 16 residues. V was clipped by 7 bases and J by 3 bases; unmatched bases: 15. From germline, CDR1 is MNHEY and CDR2 SVGEGT. CDR3 sequence reads: CASTSTPGRVSYEQYF. The CDR3 DNA reads TGTGCCAGCACCTCTACGCCGGGGAGGGTGAGCTACGAGCAGTACTTC.

This clonotype was seen repeatedly, ten times or more. The J gene is TRBJ2-7, the V gene TRBV7-2; TRBD2 matches 9 bases. The V segment lost 6 bases and the J segment 4 bases; nucleotides outside the gene matches: 10. Germline V gene data show CDR1 as SGHTA and CDR2 as FQGNSA. The CDR3 covers 15 residues. The CDR3 loop is CASRQGSGGTYEQYF. The CDR3 bases are TGTGCCAGCAGGCAAGGGAGCGGGGGGACTTACGAGCAGTACTTC.

The chain combines TRBV18 with TRBJ1-4; TRBD1 matches 8 bases. The ends lost 4 bases at V and 3 bases at J; junction bases unmatched: 16. The CDR3 extends over 19 amino acids. Germline assignment: CDR1 KGHSH and CDR2 LQKENI. CDR3 DNA sequence: TGTGCCAGCTCACGAACCGGGACAGGCCACCTGGGATCTAATGAAAAACTGTTTTTT. It specifies CASSRTGTGHLGSNEKLFF.

The table lists this clonotype with many counts. The chain employs TRBV7-2 and TRBJ2-3; possibly TRBD1 for D (6 bases). The length of the CDR3 is 18 residues. V was shortened by 0 bases and J by 4 bases, with 20 bases between the two germline ends. The germline V gene encodes CDR1 SGHTA and CDR2 FQGNSA. The CDR3 spells CASSLAWVAGVKADTQYF. The CDR3 nucleotides read TGTGCCAGCAGCTTAGCTTGGGTCGCAGGGGTCAAGGCAGATACGCAGTATTTT. The variable domain in full, with the rest retrieved from reference TRBV7-2 and TRBJ2-3, is GAGVSQSPSNKVTEKGKDVELRCDPISGHTALYWYRQSLGQGLEFLIYFQGNSAPDKSGLPSDRFSAERTGGSVSTLTIQRTQQEDSAVYLCASSLAWVAGVKADTQYFGPGTRLTVL.

The CDR3 reads CASSQEGLAVRQFF. In DNA, the CDR3 is TGTGCCAGCAGCCAAGAAGGCCTAGCGGTAAGGCAGTTCTTC. The genes are TRBV3-1 and TRBJ2-1, with TRBD2 matching over 7 bases. CDR1 is LGHDT, CDR2 YNNKEL, per germline (reference sequence). This CDR3 comprises 14 residues. V lost 0 bases to trimming and J lost 12 bases; unmatched junction nucleotides: 8.

This sequence joins TRBV11-2 and TRBJ1-1, with 7 bases identical to TRBD1. The CDR3 has 16 residues. J lost 10 bases, V lost 3 bases, and 17 bases had no gene match. CDR1 is SGHAT, CDR2 FQNNGV, per germline. The CDR3 region has the DNA TGTGCCAGCAGCTTTGATCGGACAGGTACTATTAGCGGAGCTTTCTTT. Amino acid sequence: CASSFDRTGTISGAFF.

The chain employs TRBV12-3 or TRBV12-4 and TRBJ2-1, with 7 nucleotides matching TRBD2. The CDR3 contains 11 residues. V lost 5 bases to trimming and J lost 12 bases; unmatched junction nucleotides: 4. Here the CDR3 DNA reads TGTGCCAGCAGTGTACAGCGGGGGCAGTTCTTC. This sequence encodes CASSVQRGQFF.

This clonotype was seen a few times. The gene calls are TRBV28 and TRBJ2-6, with D uncertain. The germline V and J ends were trimmed by 6 bases and 3 bases, with 9 bases remaining between them. Germline CDR1 reads MDHEN; CDR2 reads SYDVKM. This CDR3 has 14 residues. This chain's CDR3 is CASSLLRGANVLTF. CDR3 bases: TGTGCCAGCAGCCTCCTCCGTGGGGCCAACGTCCTGACTTTC.

The rearrangement joins TRBV7-2 to TRBJ2-7; 11 bases line up with TRBD2. Unmatched junction bases numbered 2, after V lost 3 bases and J lost 1 base. CDR3 length equals 15 residues. Germline V lookup: CDR1 SGHTA, CDR2 FQGNSA. The CDR3: CASSFGLAGSYEQYF. The CDR3 DNA follows: TGTGCCAGCAGCTTCGGACTAGCGGGTTCCTACGAGCAGTACTTC.

There are a few counts of this clonotype. The rearrangement links TRBV28 to TRBJ2-7; D gene ambiguous. Germline-derived CDR1 and CDR2 are MDHEN and SYDVKM. Trimming left V 2 bases short and J 3 bases short, with 17 bases between. The CDR3 extends over 16 amino acids. This CDR3 reads CASSLVGAVPRYEQYF. The DNA of the CDR3 is TGTGCCAGCAGTTTAGTAGGCGCGGTCCCCCGCTACGAGCAGTACTTC.

This clonotype was found a few times. V and J are TRBV20-1 and TRBJ2-1; 13 bases line up with TRBD2. J gave up 8 bases and V 3 bases, and 4 bases lay outside the gene matches. Germline V gives CDR1 DFQATT, CDR2 SNEGSKA (reference sequence). The CDR3 is made up of 14 amino acids. CDR3 DNA sequence: TGCAGTGCTAGGAGGACTAGCGGGAGCCATGAGCAGTTCTTC. Translated: CSARRTSGSHEQFF.

There are many counts of this clonotype. The chain joins TRBV6-1 to TRBJ1-2; 8 bases line up with TRBD1. Trimming took 2 bases from V and 5 from J; bases not matched to a gene: 7. Germline CDR1 is MNHNS and CDR2 is SASEGT. The CDR3 is made up of 15 amino acids. The CDR3 is CASSERARGPYGYTF. The CDR3 nucleotides are TGTGCCAGCAGTGAACGAGCCAGGGGGCCATATGGCTACACCTTC.

This clonotype has a handful of counts. The rearrangement links TRBV2 to TRBJ1-6; D unclear. This CDR3 has 13 amino acids. Trimming pared 4 bases from V and 7 bases from J, leaving 8 bases between. Germline V CDR1 and CDR2: SNHLY, FYNNEI. This CDR3 reads CASSATRNSPLHF. CDR3 nucleotides: TGTGCCAGCAGTGCAACCCGCAATTCACCCCTCCACTTT.